These T cell receptor beta chains were read from a single sample in a study of blood T cell repertoires in COVID-19. Produced via immunoSEQ multiplex PCR; TCRdb's table is partial and in-frame only. The repertoire includes around 250,000 clones, roughly 85% of them detected once, and approximately 8.6% sits in the top ten. Specimen: PBMCs or T cells enriched from blood (not recorded which). Receptor source: a woman between 50 and 59 years old with acute COVID-19. The CDR3 runs from the conserved cysteine through the conserved F or W. The D gene is left open where the match is weak. A row's size may be missing; if present it is once, few, many or a size class.

v_call	d_call	j_call	clone_size	cdr3_aa	cdr3_nt
TRBV3-1/TRBV3-2	NA	TRBJ1-2	NA	CASSQVRGSYGYTF	TGTGCCAGCAGCCAAGTCCGGGGTTCCTATGGCTACACCTTC
TRBV3-1/TRBV3-2	NA	TRBJ2-7	NA	CASSPSGGQSYEQYF	TGTGCCAGCAGCCCTTCCGGGGGGCAGTCCTACGAGCAGTACTTC
TRBV7-8	TRBD1	TRBJ1-2	NA	CASSHRLPGQGLGGYTF	TGTGCCAGCAGCCACCGGCTACCGGGACAGGGGCTTGGTGGCTACACCTTC
TRBV18	TRBD2	TRBJ2-7	NA	CASSPGTSGGNYEQYF	TGTGCCAGCTCACCAGGGACTAGCGGGGGGAACTACGAGCAGTACTTC
TRBV28	NA	TRBJ1-3	NA	CASRTGFSGNTIYF	TGTGCCAGCAGAACAGGGTTCTCTGGAAACACCATATATTTT
TRBV4-1	TRBD1	TRBJ1-5	NA	CASSPGGTGLRQPQHF	TGCGCCAGCAGCCCCGGCGGGACAGGGCTCCGTCAGCCCCAGCATTTT
TRBV12-5	NA	TRBJ1-5	NA	CASGLGTGNQPQHF	TGTGCTAGTGGTTTGGGCACAGGGAATCAGCCCCAGCATTTT
TRBV30	NA	TRBJ1-4	NA	CAWSVSVKGVGEKLFF	TGTGCCTGGAGTGTATCGGTTAAGGGGGTTGGGGAAAAACTGTTTTTT
TRBV4-3	TRBD2	TRBJ2-3	NA	CASSQQGSGGADTQYF	TGCGCCAGCAGCCAACAGGGCTCTGGGGGGGCAGATACGCAGTATTTT
TRBV28	NA	TRBJ1-2	NA	CASSDSYGYTF	TGTGCCAGCAGCGACAGCTATGGCTACACCTTC
TRBV19	NA	TRBJ1-1	NA	CASSILGGTEAFF	TGTGCCAGTAGTATTTTAGGGGGCACTGAAGCTTTCTTT
TRBV4-3	NA	TRBJ2-3	few	CASSQAAITDTQYF	TGCGCCAGCAGCCAAGCTGCTATCACAGATACGCAGTATTTT
TRBV12-3/TRBV12-4	NA	TRBJ1-1	NA	CASSDNSDNKAFF	TGTGCCAGCAGTGATAACAGTGACAACAAAGCTTTCTTT
TRBV2	NA	TRBJ1-5	NA	CASSGGGAGKVGNQPQHF	TGTGCCAGCAGTGGGGGCGGGGCAGGGAAGGTCGGCAATCAGCCCCAGCATTTT
TRBV7-2	TRBD2	TRBJ2-1	NA	CASSLVLRASGYNEQFF	TGTGCCAGCAGCTTAGTGTTGAGGGCTAGCGGATACAATGAGCAGTTCTTC
TRBV7-2	NA	TRBJ1-2	NA	CASSFPGNYGYTF	TGTGCCAGCAGCTTCCCGGGGAACTATGGCTACACCTTC
TRBV6-2/TRBV6-3	TRBD1	TRBJ1-6	NA	CASSPWGQGNSPLHF	TGTGCCAGCAGTCCGTGGGGACAGGGGAATTCACCCCTCCACTTT
TRBV19	NA	TRBJ2-3	NA	CASSASSVHPDTQYF	TGTGCCAGTAGTGCATCTAGCGTACATCCTGATACGCAGTATTTT
TRBV2	NA	TRBJ2-7	few	CARIRAPSSYEQYF	TGTGCCAGGATCCGCGCTCCTAGCTCCTACGAGCAGTACTTC
TRBV9	TRBD1	TRBJ1-6	NA	CASSVDPGQGKPLHF	TGTGCCAGCAGCGTAGATCCGGGACAGGGGAAACCCCTCCACTTT
TRBV5-1	NA	TRBJ1-1	NA	CASSLEGTINTEAFF	TGCGCCAGCAGCTTGGAGGGGACAATAAACACTGAAGCTTTCTTT
TRBV5-4	NA	TRBJ2-5	NA	CASSRGYWADQETQYF	TGTGCCAGCAGTAGAGGGTACTGGGCGGACCAAGAGACCCAGTACTTC
TRBV6-5	TRBD2	TRBJ2-2	NA	CASRTTGGAPGELFF	TGTGCCAGCAGGACTACGGGGGGTGCCCCCGGGGAGCTGTTTTTT
TRBV30	TRBD1	TRBJ1-1	NA	CAWEHRGRTEAFF	TGTGCCTGGGAACACAGGGGGAGAACTGAAGCTTTCTTT
TRBV18	TRBD1	TRBJ2-1	NA	CASSPRQGTYNEQFF	TGTGCCAGCTCACCCCGACAGGGTACCTACAATGAGCAGTTCTTC
TRBV7-2	NA	TRBJ2-5	NA	CASSFARDSKETQYF	TGTGCCAGCAGCTTCGCCCGGGACTCAAAAGAGACCCAGTACTTC
TRBV9	NA	TRBJ2-1	NA	CASSKYETQNNEQFF	TGTGCCAGCAGCAAATATGAGACTCAAAACAATGAGCAGTTCTTC
TRBV18	NA	TRBJ1-2	NA	CASSPPKPPPSGTF	TGTGCCAGCTCACCACCCAAGCCCCCCCCTTCGGGCACCTTC
TRBV10-2	NA	TRBJ1-2	many	CASSAPSTGYGYTF	TGCGCCAGCAGTGCCCCCAGCACGGGCTATGGCTACACCTTC
TRBV9	NA	TRBJ1-1	NA	CASSPLMNTEAFF	TGTGCCAGCAGCCCACTGATGAACACTGAAGCTTTCTTT
TRBV5-4	NA	TRBJ1-1	NA	CASHRMAGINAEAFF	TGTGCCAGCCACCGAATGGCAGGGATTAACGCTGAAGCTTTCTTT
TRBV29-1	NA	TRBJ1-3	NA	CSVEREISGNTIYF	TGCAGCGTCGAGAGGGAAATCTCTGGAAACACCATATATTTT
TRBV7-8	TRBD1	TRBJ2-3	NA	CASSLGGQGWTDTQYF	TGTGCCAGCAGCTTAGGGGGACAGGGTTGGACAGATACGCAGTATTTT
TRBV18	TRBD1	TRBJ1-2	NA	CASSPMDRPLNYGYTF	TGTGCCAGCTCACCGATGGACAGGCCCCTAAACTATGGCTACACCTTC
TRBV5-1	NA	TRBJ1-2	NA	CASSLEGGRSYGYTF	TGCGCCAGCAGCTTGGAAGGGGGTCGGTCCTATGGCTACACCTTC
TRBV28	TRBD1	TRBJ1-2	few	CASSGTGDGYTF	TGTGCCAGCAGTGGGACAGGGGATGGCTACACCTTC
TRBV5-1	NA	TRBJ1-1	once	CASSLGRRDTEAFF	TGCGCCAGCAGCTTGGGTCGCAGGGACACTGAAGCTTTCTTT
TRBV9	NA	TRBJ1-1	NA	CASSVGGADGTEAFF	TGTGCCAGCAGCGTAGGGGGCGCCGATGGGACTGAAGCTTTCTTT
TRBV12-3/TRBV12-4	NA	TRBJ1-2	NA	CASSSGRVYGYTF	TGTGCCAGCAGTTCGGGCAGGGTGTATGGCTACACCTTC
TRBV6-5	NA	TRBJ1-2	NA	CASSFGQSYGYTF	TGTGCCAGCAGTTTCGGACAGTCCTATGGCTACACCTTC
TRBV19	NA	TRBJ1-1	NA	CASTRGVRVGEAFF	TGTGCCAGCACGCGGGGAGTCAGGGTCGGTGAAGCTTTCTTT
TRBV5-4	TRBD2	TRBJ2-1	NA	CASSGTSGYNEQFF	TGTGCCAGCAGCGGGACTAGCGGATACAATGAGCAGTTCTTC
TRBV23-1	TRBD1	TRBJ2-3	NA	CASSHRGDRGNFFPDTQYF	TGCGCCAGCAGTCATAGGGGGGACAGGGGAAATTTTTTCCCAGATACGCAGTATTTT
TRBV5-1	NA	TRBJ1-1	NA	CASSLAQSNTEAFF	TGCGCCAGCAGCTTGGCCCAATCGAACACTGAAGCTTTCTTT
TRBV19	NA	TRBJ2-1	NA	CASSIGGKGEGRGNEQFF	TGTGCCAGTAGTATAGGTGGGAAGGGGGAGGGACGAGGGAATGAGCAGTTCTTC